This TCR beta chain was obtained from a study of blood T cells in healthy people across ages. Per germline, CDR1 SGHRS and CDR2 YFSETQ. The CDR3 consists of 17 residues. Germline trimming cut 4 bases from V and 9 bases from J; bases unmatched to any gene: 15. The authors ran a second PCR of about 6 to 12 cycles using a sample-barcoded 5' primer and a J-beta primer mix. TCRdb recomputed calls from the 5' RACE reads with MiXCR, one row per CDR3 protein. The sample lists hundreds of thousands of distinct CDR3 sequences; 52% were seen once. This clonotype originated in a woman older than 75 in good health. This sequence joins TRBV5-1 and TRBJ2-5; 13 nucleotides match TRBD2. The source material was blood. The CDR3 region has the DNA TGCGCCAGCAGCCCGAGGGGGCGGACTAGCGGGAGATTACCCCAGTACTTC. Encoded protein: CASSPRGRTSGRLPQYF.